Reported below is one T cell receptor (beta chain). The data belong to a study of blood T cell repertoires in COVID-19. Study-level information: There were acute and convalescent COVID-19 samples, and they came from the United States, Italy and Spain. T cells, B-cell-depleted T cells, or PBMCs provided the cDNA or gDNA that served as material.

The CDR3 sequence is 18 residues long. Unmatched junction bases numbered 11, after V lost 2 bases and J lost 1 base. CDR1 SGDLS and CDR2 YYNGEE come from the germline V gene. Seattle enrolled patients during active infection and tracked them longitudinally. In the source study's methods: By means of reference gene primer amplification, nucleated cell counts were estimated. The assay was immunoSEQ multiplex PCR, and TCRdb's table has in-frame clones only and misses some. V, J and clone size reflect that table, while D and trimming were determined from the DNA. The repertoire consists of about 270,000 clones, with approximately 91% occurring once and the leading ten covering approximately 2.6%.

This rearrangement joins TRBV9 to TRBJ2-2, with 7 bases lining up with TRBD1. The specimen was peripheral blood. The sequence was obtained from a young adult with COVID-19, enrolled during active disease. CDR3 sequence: CASSVHGLGTVNTGELFF. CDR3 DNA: TGTGCCAGCAGCGTCCACGGGTTGGGGACAGTGAACACCGGGGAGCTGTTTTTT.